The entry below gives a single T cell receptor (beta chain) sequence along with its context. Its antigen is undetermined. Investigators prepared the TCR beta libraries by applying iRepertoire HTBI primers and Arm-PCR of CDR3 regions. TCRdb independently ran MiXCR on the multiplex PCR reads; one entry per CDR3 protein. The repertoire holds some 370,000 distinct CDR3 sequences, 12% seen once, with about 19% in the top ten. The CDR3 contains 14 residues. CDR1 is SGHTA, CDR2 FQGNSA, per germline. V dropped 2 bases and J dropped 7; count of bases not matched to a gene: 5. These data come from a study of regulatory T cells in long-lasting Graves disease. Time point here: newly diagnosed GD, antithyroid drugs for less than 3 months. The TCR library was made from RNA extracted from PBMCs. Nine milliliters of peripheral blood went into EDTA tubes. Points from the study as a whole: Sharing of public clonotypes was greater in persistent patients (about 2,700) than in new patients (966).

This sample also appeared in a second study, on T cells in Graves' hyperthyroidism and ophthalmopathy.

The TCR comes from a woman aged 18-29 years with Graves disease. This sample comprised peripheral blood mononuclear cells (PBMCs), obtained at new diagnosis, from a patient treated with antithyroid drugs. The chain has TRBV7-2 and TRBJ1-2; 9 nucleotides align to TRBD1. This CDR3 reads CASSLNRGLGGYTF. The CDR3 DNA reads TGTGCCAGCAGCTTAAACAGGGGGCTTGGTGGCTACACCTTC.